This T cell receptor beta chain was sequenced in a study of T-cell reconstitution after alpha-beta-depleted transplantation in children. A library of TCRbeta sequences, prepared with unique molecular identifiers, was generated. Using its own MiXCR run on the PCR reads, TCRdb lists one record per CDR3 protein. The sample carries some 590,000 distinct CDR3 sequences, roughly a tenth recorded once. Germline assignment: CDR1 SNHLY and CDR2 FYNNEI. This CDR3 contains 14 residues. V lost 10 bases and J 0 bases, leaving 16 bases between the germline ends. This clonotype has just a few counts. This TCR derives from a human donor who donated a stem cell graft to a child with acute myeloid leukemia. Sequencing was performed on PBMCs from the stem cell graft donor, taken from the stem cell graft. V and J are TRBV2 and TRBJ2-7; D ambiguous. The CDR3 is CAISPRLSSYEQYF. The CDR3 DNA reads as TGTGCCATTTCGCCCCGGTTGAGCTCCTACGAGCAGTACTTC.